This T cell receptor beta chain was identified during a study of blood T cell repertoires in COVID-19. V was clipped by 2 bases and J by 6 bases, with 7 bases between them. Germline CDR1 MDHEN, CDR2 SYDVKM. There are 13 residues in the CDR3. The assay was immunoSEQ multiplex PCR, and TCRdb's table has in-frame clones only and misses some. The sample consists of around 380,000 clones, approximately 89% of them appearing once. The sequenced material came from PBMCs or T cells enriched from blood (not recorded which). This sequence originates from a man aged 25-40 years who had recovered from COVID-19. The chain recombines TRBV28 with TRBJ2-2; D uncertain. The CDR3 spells CASSLKSAGELFF. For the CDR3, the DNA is TGTGCCAGCAGTTTAAAGTCGGCCGGGGAGCTGTTTTTT.